The clone carrying this T cell receptor beta chain was found many times. Individual cDNA molecules received unique molecular identifiers. Via MiXCR, TCRdb re-called the 5' RACE reads, giving one row per CDR3 protein. The sample includes about 55,000 distinct CDR3 sequences, under 15% of them seen just once. This sample was taken from a study of early T cells in non-severe SARS-CoV-2 infection. The CDR3 is made up of 14 amino acids. V was pared by 4 bases and J by 1 base, with 10 bases between. CDR1 LGHNA and CDR2 YNFKEQ come from the germline V gene. J is TRBJ1-1 and V is TRBV4-2, with D possibly being TRBD1 (6 bases). This receptor was identified in an adult who was a healthcare worker with PCR-confirmed SARS-CoV-2 infection or an uninfected control (not recorded which). Input material: whole blood. The DNA for the CDR3 is TGTGCCAGCAGCCGGGTGACAGGGAACACTGAAGCTTTCTTT. This codes for CASSRVTGNTEAFF.